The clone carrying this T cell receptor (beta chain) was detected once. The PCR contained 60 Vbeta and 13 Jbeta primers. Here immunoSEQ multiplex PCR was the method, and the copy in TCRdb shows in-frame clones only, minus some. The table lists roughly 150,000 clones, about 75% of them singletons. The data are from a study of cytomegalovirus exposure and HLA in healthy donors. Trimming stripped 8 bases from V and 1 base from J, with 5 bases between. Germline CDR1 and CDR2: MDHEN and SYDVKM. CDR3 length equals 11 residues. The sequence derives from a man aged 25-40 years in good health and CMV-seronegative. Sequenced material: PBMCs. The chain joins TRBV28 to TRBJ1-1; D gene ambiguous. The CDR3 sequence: CASPSNTEAFF. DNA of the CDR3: TGTGCCAGCCCATCGAACACTGAAGCTTTCTTT.